Many counts were recorded for the clone carrying this T cell receptor (beta chain). Its antigen is still unknown. TCRdb independently ran MiXCR on the 5' RACE reads; one entry per CDR3 protein. Among some 54,000 distinct CDR3 sequences listed, 11% were seen once. This sample was taken from a study of early T cells in non-severe SARS-CoV-2 infection. Regarding the study as a whole: The study's VDJdb matching favored anti-spike CD8 responses and missed private and CD4 specificities.

The CDR3 contains 18 residues. Germline values: CDR1 MGHRA, CDR2 YSYEKL. After removal of 4 bases from V and 0 bases from J, the junction contained 11 bases not matched to a gene. Sequences were obtained from whole blood. This chain connects TRBV4-1 to TRBJ2-1, with TRBD2 matching 8 bases. The clonotype comes from an adult who was a healthcare worker with PCR-confirmed SARS-CoV-2 infection or an uninfected control (not recorded which). CDR3 amino acids: CASSLPRAGGFSYNEQFF. As DNA, the CDR3 is TGCGCCAGCAGCCTGCCACGGGCGGGAGGTTTCTCCTACAATGAGCAGTTCTTC.